The clone carrying this TCR beta chain was seen only once. Its specificity is not known. The record originates from a study of T cells after posttransplantation cyclophosphamide. Findings of the study overall: Later blood repertoires were often dominated by clones from the donor CD8+ memory compartment.

The germline V and J ends were trimmed by 4 bases and 3 bases, with 10 bases remaining between them. The CDR3 consists of 13 residues. Germline V gene lookup returns CDR1 SGHRS and CDR2 YFSETQ. The naive gate required viable CD3+CD4+ or CD3+CD8+ cells with CCR7+CD45RA+CD45RO-CD95-CD27+CD28+ phenotype. On the day of bone marrow donation, the related graft donor provided peripheral blood. Profiling relied on immunoSEQ multiplex PCR, and the TCRdb table lists in-frame clones only, not all of them. The sample records tens of thousands of clones, around 97% being singletons. This clonotype was obtained from a man between 45 and 60 years old in good health, CMV-negative, and a related stem cell transplant donor. Material for sequencing was naive CD4+ T cells sorted from PBMCs. The chain carries TRBV5-1 and TRBJ2-5; tentatively, D is TRBD1 (5 bases). The CDR3 loop is CASSPLTEETQYF. CDR3 nucleotides: TGCGCCAGCAGCCCCCTGACAGAAGAGACCCAGTACTTC.